This note documents a single TCR beta chain sequence. Its target is not known. These data originate in a study of cytomegalovirus exposure and HLA in healthy donors. The study, taken as a whole, reports: Within the 120 or so validation repertoires, first-cohort TCR clusters tended to co-occur, according to a later analysis. There were a few CMV-associated chains whose specificity for CMV antigens was confirmed in vitro. Most observed TCR sequences were rare, whereas some public TCRs were detected in many donors.

The CDR3 length is 14 residues. The trim removed 5 bases at V and 4 bases at J, leaving 7 bases unmatched. The germline V gene encodes CDR1 LNHDA and CDR2 SQIVND (reference sequence). The repertoire was sequenced with immunoSEQ multiplex PCR; TCRdb's copy has only in-frame clones and lacks some. The sample holds tens of thousands of clones; around 94% are singletons and the top ten take roughly 2%. The receptor's source is a woman younger than 30 in good health and CMV-seropositive. Material: PBMCs. The V and J genes are TRBV19 and TRBJ1-2; 7 bases align to TRBD1. The CDR3 coding sequence is TGTGCCAGTAGTTATCAGGACAGGCTCTATGGCTACACCTTC. Protein sequence: CASSYQDRLYGYTF.